This T cell receptor beta chain emerged from a study of blood T cell repertoires in COVID-19. Study-wide context: Specimens from acute and convalescent COVID-19 originated in the United States, Italy and Spain.

The CDR3 covers 14 residues. Germline V gene sequence: CDR1 SQVTM, CDR2 ANQGSEA. J lost 9 bases, V lost 7 bases, and 13 bases had no gene match. Clones were sequenced by immunoSEQ multiplex PCR, and TCRdb holds only the in-frame ones, with some missing. In the table there are some 73,000 clones, about 82% of which are singletons. The V and J genes are TRBV29-1 and TRBJ1-3, with 9 bases aligning to TRBD1. The clonotype comes from a man aged 45-65 years with COVID-19, enrolled during active disease. Sample: peripheral blood. The CDR3 region is CSARDRDGPFTIYF. The CDR3 coding sequence is TGCAGCGCCAGGGACAGGGATGGGCCTTTCACCATATATTTT.